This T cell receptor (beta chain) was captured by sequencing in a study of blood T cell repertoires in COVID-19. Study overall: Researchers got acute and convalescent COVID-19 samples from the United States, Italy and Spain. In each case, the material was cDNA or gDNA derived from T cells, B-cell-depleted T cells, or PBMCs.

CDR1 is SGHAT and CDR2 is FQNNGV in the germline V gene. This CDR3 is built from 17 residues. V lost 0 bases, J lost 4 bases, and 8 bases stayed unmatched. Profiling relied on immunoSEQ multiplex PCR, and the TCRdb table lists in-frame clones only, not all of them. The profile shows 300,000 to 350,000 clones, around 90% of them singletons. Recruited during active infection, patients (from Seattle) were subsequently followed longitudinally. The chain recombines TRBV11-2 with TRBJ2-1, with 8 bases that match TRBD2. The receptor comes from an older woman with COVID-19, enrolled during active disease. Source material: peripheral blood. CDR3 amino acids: CASSLDPSGGIYNEQFF. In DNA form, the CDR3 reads TGTGCCAGCAGCTTAGACCCCAGCGGGGGCATTTACAATGAGCAGTTCTTC.